This TCR beta chain was captured in a study of CD8+ T cells in alopecia areata. The V gene's germline CDR1 is SQVTM and CDR2 ANQGSEA. With 7 bases removed from V and 5 bases from J, the gap between germline ends came to 17 bases. CDR3 length: 13 amino acids. Once RNA had been extracted, it was reverse transcribed into cDNA to act as the sequencing template. Sequencing used immunoSEQ multiplex PCR; TCRdb keeps in-frame clones, though not all of them. Of over 100,000 clones listed, almost 50% were seen once; the top ten hold around 20%. This clonotype originated in a human donor with alopecia areata. This sequence joins TRBV29-1 and TRBJ1-2, with TRBD1 as a possible D gene (6 bases). The sequenced sample was CD8+ T cells sorted from blood, obtained at week 0. CDR3 in amino acids: CSDWTADVYGYTF. The CDR3 DNA reads TGCAGCGATTGGACAGCGGACGTTTATGGCTACACCTTC.